These 17 T cell receptor beta chains were all obtained from the same sample, sequenced in a study of OX40 agonist ivuxolimab in advanced cancers. Assay: immunoSEQ multiplex PCR; the TCRdb copy retains only in-frame clones and omits some. The sample records about 49,000 clones, roughly 85% being singletons. Material: CD4+ or CD8+ T cells sorted from blood, obtained in a trial of the OX40 agonist ivuxolimab. These receptors were obtained from an adult with an advanced solid tumor such as melanoma, head and neck, liver or kidney cancer.

This rearrangement joins TRBV6-6 to TRBJ1-5; 7 bases are shared with TRBD1. The germline CDR1 and CDR2 sequences are MNHNY and SVGAGI (reference sequence). This CDR3 has 14 amino acids. V shed 6 bases and J 9 bases; nucleotides not matched to a gene: 11. In DNA, the CDR3 is TGTGCCAGCAGGGGCCGGGACAGCAATTTGCCCCAGCATTTT. Its translation: CASRGRDSNLPQHF.

The chain employs TRBV14 and TRBJ2-3; D gene unclear. Between the trimmed V and J ends, which lost 0 bases and 0 bases, there was a span of 7 bases. The CDR3 has 15 residues. Germline loops: CDR1 SGHDN, CDR2 FVKESK. The CDR3 loop reads CASSQEHISTDTQYF. As DNA, the CDR3 is TGTGCCAGCAGCCAAGAACATATCAGCACAGATACGCAGTATTTT.

V is TRBV18 and J is TRBJ2-1; tentative D call: TRBD2 (5 bases). The CDR3 is 13 amino acids. Germline assignment: CDR1 KGHSH and CDR2 LQKENI. Trimming cost V 2 bases and J 7 bases, with 9 bases left between them. The CDR3 DNA reads as TGTGCCAGCTCACCAGTTTCGGGGAATGAGCAGTTCTTC. It yields the protein CASSPVSGNEQFF.

This chain connects TRBV28 to TRBJ1-5; 8 nucleotides match TRBD1. V lost 6 bases to trimming and J lost 1 base; unmatched junction nucleotides: 2. Germline values: CDR1 MDHEN, CDR2 SYDVKM. The CDR3 is made up of 14 amino acids. In nucleotides, the CDR3 is TGTGCCAGCAGCCGACAGGGGAGCAATCAGCCCCAGCATTTT. Translating it yields CASSRQGSNQPQHF.

This clone was detected a few times. This chain links TRBV30 with TRBJ1-1, with D perhaps TRBD1 (5 bases). V shed 5 bases and J shed 5 bases, with 15 bases lying between them. This CDR3 has 13 residues. Germline CDR1 reads GTSNPN; CDR2 reads SVGIG (reference sequence). The CDR3 sequence is CAWGFSGWTEAFF. The CDR3 DNA reads as TGTGCCTGGGGCTTCTCAGGGTGGACTGAAGCTTTCTTT.

The chain uses TRBV5-8 and TRBJ2-1; no reliable D call. The CDR3 is 16 residues long. Germline loops: CDR1 SGHTS, CDR2 YDEGEE. Trimming shortened V by 2 bases and J by 3 bases, and 15 bases separated the two germline ends. The CDR3 is CASSFEVLVGYNEQFF. CDR3 nucleotides: TGTGCCAGCAGCTTTGAGGTGCTTGTGGGCTACAATGAGCAGTTCTTC.

The chain couples TRBV9 to TRBJ2-3; the D gene is possibly TRBD2 (6 bases). The CDR3 is made up of 15 amino acids. V lost 4 bases to trimming and J lost 3 bases, with 15 bases between them. Germline V gene data show CDR1 as SGDLS and CDR2 as YYNGEE. CDR3 nucleotide sequence: TGTGCCAGCAGCCCCCACGGGGGAGGTACAGATACGCAGTATTTT. Residues: CASSPHGGGTDTQYF.

V is TRBV10-3 and J is TRBJ2-1; D uncertain. The CDR3 covers 11 residues. Germline V lookup: CDR1 ENHRY, CDR2 SYGVKD. V was shortened by 8 bases and J by 6 bases, with 8 bases between the two germline ends. CDR3 amino acids: CAIGDINEQFF. In DNA, the CDR3 is TGTGCCATCGGAGACATCAATGAGCAGTTCTTC.

The CDR3 DNA reads TGCGCCAGCAGCCAAGATGAGGCTAGCGGTGGAAATGAGCAGTTCTTC. Protein product: CASSQDEASGGNEQFF. The chain recombines TRBV4-3 with TRBJ2-1; 7 bases agree with TRBD2. The CDR3 runs 16 residues. Trimming cost V 0 bases and J 7 bases; bases outside gene matches: 9. From germline, CDR1 is LGHNA and CDR2 YSLEER.

This chain links TRBV5-7 with TRBJ2-1, with 12 positions matching TRBD1. TRBV5-7 is an ORF, and what it does is uncertain. The CDR3 has 17 residues. V was clipped by 4 bases and J by 7 bases; unmatched bases: 12. The CDR3 region has the DNA TGTGCCAGCAGCATCGATCCGGGACAGGGGGCGCGAAATGAGCAGTTCTTC. It specifies CASSIDPGQGARNEQFF.

The chain carries TRBV7-2 and TRBJ1-1, with unresolved D. The germline V gene encodes CDR1 SGHTA and CDR2 FQGNSA. With 1 base removed from V and 11 bases from J, the gap between germline ends came to 14 bases. The CDR3 length is 13 residues. The CDR3 reads CASSLEWLWEAFF. For the CDR3, the DNA is TGTGCCAGCAGCTTAGAATGGTTGTGGGAGGCTTTCTTT.

The rearrangement joins TRBV7-8 to TRBJ2-1, with TRBD2 matching 7 bases. CDR1 is SGHVS, CDR2 FQNEAQ, per germline. The CDR3 consists of 14 residues. Trimming cost V 2 bases and J 7 bases; bases outside gene matches: 5. CDR3 protein: CASSLSGLLNEQFF. The CDR3 nucleotides read TGTGCCAGCAGCTTATCGGGACTACTAAATGAGCAGTTCTTC.

The DNA of the CDR3 is TGCAGCGTTGAAGATCAGGGGGGGCCGGGAGCAGTCTACGAGCAGTACTTC. This translates into CSVEDQGGPGAVYEQYF. The V call is TRBV29-1, the J call TRBJ2-7; perhaps D is TRBD1 or TRBD2 (7 bases each). CDR3 size: 17 residues. The V gene lost 0 bases and the J gene lost 3 bases, with 21 bases spanning the gap. Germline assignment: CDR1 SQVTM and CDR2 ANQGSEA.

The V gene is TRBV6-1, the J gene TRBJ2-7, with TRBD1 matching over 10 bases. Germline lookup yields CDR1 MNHNS and CDR2 SASEGT. This CDR3 is built from 14 residues. Unmatched junction bases numbered 4, after V lost 1 base and J lost 7 bases. The CDR3 loop reads CASSEGDRGIEQYV. CDR3 nucleotide sequence: TGTGCCAGCAGTGAAGGGGACAGGGGTATAGAGCAGTACGTC.

This chain joins TRBV27 and TRBJ1-2; D is ambiguous. The length of the CDR3 is 15 residues. Germline CDR1 MNHEY, CDR2 SMNVEV (reference sequence). The germline V and J ends were trimmed by 3 bases and 4 bases, with 15 bases remaining between them. The CDR3 nucleotides read TGTGCCAGCAGTTTCATCCCCCCTGTGGGCTATGGCTACACCTTC. Its protein product is CASSFIPPVGYGYTF.

The chain joins TRBV20-1 to TRBJ2-1; D is uncertain. CDR1 and CDR2 from the germline V gene are DFQATT and SNEGSKA (reference sequence). The V end lost 6 bases, the J end lost 6 bases, and 9 bases lay between the germline ends. The CDR3 has 11 amino acids. The CDR3 coding sequence is TGCAGTGCCACGGGCGCCAATGAGCAGTTCTTC. Translation gives CSATGANEQFF.

This sequence joins TRBV6-5 and TRBJ2-1; D not certain. Germline V gene sequence: CDR1 MNHEY, CDR2 SVGAGI. V lost 0 bases and J lost 9, with 6 bases in between. This CDR3 spans 12 amino acids. CDR3 nucleotides: TGTGCCAGCAGTTACTCGATCGGTGAGCAGTTCTTC. Translation gives CASSYSIGEQFF.